The T cell receptor (beta chain) under discussion was sequenced for a study of blood T cell repertoires in COVID-19. Across the study: From the United States, Italy and Spain came samples of acute and convalescent COVID-19.

Germline V lookup: CDR1 LNHDA, CDR2 SQIVND (reference sequence). J was trimmed by 9 bases and V by 2 bases; bases with no gene match: 4. The CDR3 sequence is 14 residues long. Original processing methods: For nucleated cells, counts were estimated from reference gene primer amplification. The repertoire was sequenced with immunoSEQ multiplex PCR; TCRdb's copy has only in-frame clones and lacks some. D and trimming come from the DNA, and the V and J calls and clone size come from that table. The table shows about 59,000 clones, with more than 75% occurring only once. The TCR originated in a man older than 75 with acute or convalescent COVID-19. The sequenced sample consisted of peripheral blood. This sequence joins TRBV19 and TRBJ1-6, with 7 bases aligning to TRBD1. CDR3 protein: CASSILQGSSPLHF. As DNA, the CDR3 is TGTGCCAGTAGTATACTACAGGGGAGTTCACCCCTCCACTTT.